This record looks at one T cell receptor beta chain sequence and its context. These data originate in a study of cytomegalovirus exposure and HLA in healthy donors. Use of 60 Vbeta and 13 Jbeta primers characterized the PCR. Assay used: immunoSEQ multiplex PCR; TCRdb lists only in-frame clones, some missing. The sample carries roughly 98,000 clones, 65% to 75% recorded once. Germline loops: CDR1 SGHAT, CDR2 FQNNGV. The CDR3 runs 17 residues. This sequence originates from a woman in her seventies in good health and CMV-seropositive. The J gene is TRBJ2-5, the V gene TRBV11-2, with D tentatively TRBD2 (6 bases). The J call may be faulty, since TRBJ2-7 better matches the DNA end. The sequenced sample consisted of PBMCs. CDR3 DNA: TGTGCCAGCAGCTTAATTACTTGGGGGGACGGAACCTACGAGCAGTACTTC. Protein: CASSLITWGDGTYEQYF.